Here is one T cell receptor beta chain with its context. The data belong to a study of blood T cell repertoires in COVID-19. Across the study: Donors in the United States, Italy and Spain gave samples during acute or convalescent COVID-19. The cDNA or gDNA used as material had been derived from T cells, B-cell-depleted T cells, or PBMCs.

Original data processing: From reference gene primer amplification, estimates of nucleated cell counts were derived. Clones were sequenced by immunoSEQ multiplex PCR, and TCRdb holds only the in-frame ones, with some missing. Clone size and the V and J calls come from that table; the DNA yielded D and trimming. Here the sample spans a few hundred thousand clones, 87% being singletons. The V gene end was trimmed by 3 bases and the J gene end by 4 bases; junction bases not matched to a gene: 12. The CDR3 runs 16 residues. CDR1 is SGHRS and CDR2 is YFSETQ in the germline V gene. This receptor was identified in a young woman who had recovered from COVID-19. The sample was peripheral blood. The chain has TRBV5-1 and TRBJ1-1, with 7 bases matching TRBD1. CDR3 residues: CASSSPPDRWGTEAFF. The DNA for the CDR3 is TGCGCCAGCAGCTCACCCCCGGACAGGTGGGGCACTGAAGCTTTCTTT.